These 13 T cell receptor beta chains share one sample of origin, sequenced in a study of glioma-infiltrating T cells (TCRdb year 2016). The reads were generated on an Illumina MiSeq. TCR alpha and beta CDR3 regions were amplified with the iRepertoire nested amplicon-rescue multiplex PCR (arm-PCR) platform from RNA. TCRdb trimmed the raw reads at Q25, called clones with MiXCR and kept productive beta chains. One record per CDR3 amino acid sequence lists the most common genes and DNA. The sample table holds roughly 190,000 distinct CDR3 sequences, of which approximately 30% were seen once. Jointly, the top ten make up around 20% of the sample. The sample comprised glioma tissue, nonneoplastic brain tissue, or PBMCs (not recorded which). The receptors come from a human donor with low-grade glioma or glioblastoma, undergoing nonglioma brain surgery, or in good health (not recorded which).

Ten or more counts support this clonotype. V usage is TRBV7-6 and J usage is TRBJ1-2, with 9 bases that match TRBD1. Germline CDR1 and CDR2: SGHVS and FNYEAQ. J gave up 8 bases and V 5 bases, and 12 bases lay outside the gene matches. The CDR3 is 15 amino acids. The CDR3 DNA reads TGTGCCAGCAGCCCCGTACCGGGACAGGGAATCGGCTACACCTTC. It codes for CASSPVPGQGIGYTF.

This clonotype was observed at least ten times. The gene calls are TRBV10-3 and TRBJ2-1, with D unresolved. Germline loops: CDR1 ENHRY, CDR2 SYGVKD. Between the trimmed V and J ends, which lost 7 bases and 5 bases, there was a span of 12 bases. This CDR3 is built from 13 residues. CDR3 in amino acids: CAITMAHDNEQFF. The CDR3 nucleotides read TGTGCCATCACGATGGCCCACGACAATGAGCAGTTCTTC.

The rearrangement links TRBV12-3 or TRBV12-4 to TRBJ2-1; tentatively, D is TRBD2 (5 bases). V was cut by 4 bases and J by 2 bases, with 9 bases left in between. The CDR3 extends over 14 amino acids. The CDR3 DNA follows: TGTGCCAGCAGTTATCGGGAAGCCTACAATGAGCAGTTCTTC. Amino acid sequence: CASSYREAYNEQFF.

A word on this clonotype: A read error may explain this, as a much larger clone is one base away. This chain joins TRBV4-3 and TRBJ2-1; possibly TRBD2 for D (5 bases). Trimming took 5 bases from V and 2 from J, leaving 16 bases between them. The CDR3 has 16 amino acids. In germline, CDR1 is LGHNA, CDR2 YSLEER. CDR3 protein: CASSKGTGNPYNEQFF. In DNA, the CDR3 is TGCGCCAGCAGCAAAGGAACCGGGAACCCCTACAATGAGCAGTTCTTC.

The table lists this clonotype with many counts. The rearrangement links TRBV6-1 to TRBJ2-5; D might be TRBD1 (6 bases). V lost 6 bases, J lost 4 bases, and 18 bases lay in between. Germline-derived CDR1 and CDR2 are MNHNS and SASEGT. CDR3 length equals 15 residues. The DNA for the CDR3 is TGTGCCAGCAGCACTACAGGGAGTCGGGTAGAGACCCAGTACTTC. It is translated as CASSTTGSRVETQYF.

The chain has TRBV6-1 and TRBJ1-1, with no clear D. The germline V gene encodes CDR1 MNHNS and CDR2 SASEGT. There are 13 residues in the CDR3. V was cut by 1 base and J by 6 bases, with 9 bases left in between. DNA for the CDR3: TGTGCCAGCAGTGAAGGCGGCGGGCCTGAAGCTTTCTTT. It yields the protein CASSEGGGPEAFF.

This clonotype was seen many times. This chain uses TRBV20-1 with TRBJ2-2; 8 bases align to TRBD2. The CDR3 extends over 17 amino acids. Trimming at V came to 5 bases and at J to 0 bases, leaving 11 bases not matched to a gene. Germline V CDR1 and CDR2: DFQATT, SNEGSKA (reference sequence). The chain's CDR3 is CSALPAVAGPNTGELFF. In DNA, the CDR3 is TGCAGTGCTCTGCCGGCGGTAGCGGGACCGAACACCGGGGAGCTGTTTTTT.

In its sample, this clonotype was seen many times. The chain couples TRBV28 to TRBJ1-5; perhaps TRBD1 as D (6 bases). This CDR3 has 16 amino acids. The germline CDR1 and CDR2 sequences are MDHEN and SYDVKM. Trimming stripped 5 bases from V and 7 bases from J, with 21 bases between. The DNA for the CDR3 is TGTGCCAGCAGTCCTCAATTCGGGGGGCCAAGACAGCCCCAGCATTTT. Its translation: CASSPQFGGPRQPQHF.

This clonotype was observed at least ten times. The CDR3 loop reads CASSWEGLDTDTQYF. As DNA, the CDR3 is TGTGCCAGCAGCTGGGAGGGCCTTGACACAGATACGCAGTATTTT. The chain has TRBV6-2 or TRBV6-3 and TRBJ2-3; 7 nucleotides align to TRBD2. V shed 6 bases, J shed 2 bases, and the junction held 8 bases outside the gene matches. The CDR3 has 15 residues. The germline V gene encodes CDR1 MNHEY and CDR2 SVGEGT.

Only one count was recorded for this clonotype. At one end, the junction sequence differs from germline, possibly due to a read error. The CDR3 loop is CASSSGLVSYDQYF. The CDR3 bases are TGTGCCAGCAGTTCCGGACTAGTATCATACGACCAGTACTTC. J is TRBJ2-7 and V is TRBV6-1; 7 bases are a match to TRBD2. The CDR3 is 14 amino acids. Germline CDR1 reads MNHNS; CDR2 reads SASEGT.

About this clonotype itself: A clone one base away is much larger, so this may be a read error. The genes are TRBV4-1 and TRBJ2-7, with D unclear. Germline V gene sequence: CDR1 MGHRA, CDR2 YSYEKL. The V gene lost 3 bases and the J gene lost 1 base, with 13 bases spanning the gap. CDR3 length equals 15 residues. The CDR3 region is CASSQILVASYEQYF. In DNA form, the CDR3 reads TGCGCCAGCAGCCAGATCCTAGTCGCTTCCTACGAGCAGTACTTC.

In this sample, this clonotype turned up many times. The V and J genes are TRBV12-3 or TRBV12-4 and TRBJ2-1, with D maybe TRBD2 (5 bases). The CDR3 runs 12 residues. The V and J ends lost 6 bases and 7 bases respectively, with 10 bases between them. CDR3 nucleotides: TGTGCCAGCAGACTAACTAGTAATGAGCAGTTCTTC. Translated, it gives CASRLTSNEQFF.

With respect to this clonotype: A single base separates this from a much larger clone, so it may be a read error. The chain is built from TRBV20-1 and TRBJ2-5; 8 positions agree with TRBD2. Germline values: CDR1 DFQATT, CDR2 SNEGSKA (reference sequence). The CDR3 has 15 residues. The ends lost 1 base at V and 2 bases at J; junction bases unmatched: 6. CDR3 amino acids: CSARGAGGLQETQYF. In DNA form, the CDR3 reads TGCAGTGCTAGAGGGGCGGGAGGTCTTCAAGAGACCCAGTACTTC.